The 10 T cell receptor beta chains presented below share a single source sample, sequenced in a study of shared clonotypes between healthy human individuals. TCRdb's copy holds only in-frame clones and misses some; the assay was immunoSEQ multiplex PCR. Of 2 million to 3 million clones listed, approximately 93% are singletons. Sequencing was done on a sample of naive CD4+ T cells from PBMCs. Stated subset: CD45RA+ positively selected. The receptors originated from a man between 18 and 35 years old in good health. Some clones in this sample may be carry-over from other donors' samples.

With respect to this clone: This sample also contains other DNA sequences that code for the same CDR3. The CDR3 DNA reads TGTGCCGCGGGGGATACGCAGTATTTT. Protein: CAAGDTQYF. The genes are TRBV7-9 and TRBJ2-3; TRBD2 is a possible D gene (6 bases). Germline CDR1 is SEHNR and CDR2 is FQNEAQ (reference sequence). This CDR3 has 9 amino acids. Trimming cost V 11 bases and J 6 bases, with 6 bases left between them.

The chain recombines TRBV5-4 with TRBJ1-4; D ambiguous. The CDR3 consists of 14 residues. Between the trimmed V and J ends, which lost 0 bases and 6 bases, there was a span of 9 bases. In germline, CDR1 is SGHNT, CDR2 YYREEE (reference sequence). The CDR3 DNA sequence: TGTGCCAGCAGCTTGGCAGGTTTCGATGAAAAACTGTTTTTT. This gives the protein CASSLAGFDEKLFF.

V is TRBV28 and J is TRBJ2-7; 7 bases align to TRBD1. The CDR3 covers 15 residues. V lost 6 bases and J lost 2; bases outside the gene matches: 10. CDR1 is MDHEN, CDR2 SYDVKM, per germline. The CDR3 region is CASSTLDRHAYEQYF. The CDR3 DNA follows: TGTGCCAGCAGCACACTGGACAGGCATGCCTACGAGCAGTACTTC.

The J gene is TRBJ1-1, the V gene TRBV9; D unclear. The CDR3 has 16 amino acids. CDR1 SGDLS and CDR2 YYNGEE come from the germline V gene. The V end lost 0 bases, the J end lost 1 base, and 13 bases lay between the germline ends. The CDR3 DNA sequence: TGTGCCAGCAGCGTAGAGGGAGCGACGGGGAACACTGAAGCTTTCTTT. This encodes CASSVEGATGNTEAFF.

The chain is built from TRBV5-1 and TRBJ2-1; a weak D match, TRBD2 (6 bases). The V and J ends lost 1 base and 9 bases respectively, with 14 bases between them. The CDR3 consists of 14 residues. Per germline, CDR1 SGHRS and CDR2 YFSETQ. The CDR3 loop is CASSLLASDGEQFF. For the CDR3, the DNA is TGCGCCAGCAGCTTGTTGGCTAGCGACGGTGAGCAGTTCTTC.

V and J are TRBV5-1 and TRBJ2-7; 7 nucleotides match TRBD2. The germline gives CDR1 SGHRS, CDR2 YFSETQ. V gave up 0 bases and J gave up 7 bases; unmatched junction bases: 13. The CDR3 length is 16 residues. The DNA for the CDR3 is TGCGCCAGCAGCTTGGGGGGCAGGGCGGGAGCGGATGAGCAGTACTTC. Its protein product is CASSLGGRAGADEQYF.

The rearrangement joins TRBV9 to TRBJ2-1, with D tentatively TRBD2 (5 bases). Per the germline V gene, CDR1 is SGDLS and CDR2 is YYNGEE. The ends were cut back, 0 bases at V and 5 bases at J, with 12 bases in the middle. This CDR3 is 15 amino acids long. The CDR3 coding sequence is TGTGCCAGCAGCGTAGCTACAGACTACAACAATGAGCAGTTCTTC. This translates into CASSVATDYNNEQFF.

The chain links TRBV29-1 to TRBJ2-5; the D gene is possibly TRBD1 (5 bases). CDR1 is SQVTM, CDR2 ANQGSEA, per germline. CDR3 length: 14 residues. With 1 base removed from V and 0 bases from J, the gap between germline ends came to 9 bases. The CDR3 region is CSVEGGTHQETQYF. CDR3 bases: TGCAGCGTTGAAGGGGGCACCCACCAAGAGACCCAGTACTTC.

Comments on this clone: Other DNA sequences in this sample translate to the same CDR3. V usage is TRBV18 and J usage is TRBJ2-2; D remains ambiguous. V lost 3 bases and J 6 bases, leaving 8 bases between the germline ends. Germline loops: CDR1 KGHSH, CDR2 LQKENI. The CDR3 extends over 13 amino acids. The CDR3 here is CASSPEVAGELFF. The DNA for the CDR3 is TGTGCCAGCTCACCTGAAGTGGCCGGGGAGCTGTTTTTT.

This chain links TRBV6-1 with TRBJ2-7, with D tentatively TRBD1 or TRBD2 (5 bases each). Looked up from germline, CDR1 is MNHNS and CDR2 is SASEGT. Trimming cost V 0 bases and J 7 bases, with 10 bases left between them. The CDR3 has 13 amino acids. The CDR3 DNA reads TGTGCCAGCAGTGAAGCGGGGGTAAGAGAGCAGTACTTC. It encodes CASSEAGVREQYF.